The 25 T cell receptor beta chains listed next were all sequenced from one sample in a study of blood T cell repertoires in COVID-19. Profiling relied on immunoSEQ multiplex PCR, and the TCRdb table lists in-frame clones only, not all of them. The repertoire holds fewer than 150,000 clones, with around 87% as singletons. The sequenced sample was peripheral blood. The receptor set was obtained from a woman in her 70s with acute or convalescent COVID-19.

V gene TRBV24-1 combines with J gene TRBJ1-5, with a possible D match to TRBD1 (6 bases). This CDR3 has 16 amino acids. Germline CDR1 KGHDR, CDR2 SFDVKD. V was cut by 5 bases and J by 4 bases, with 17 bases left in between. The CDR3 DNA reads TGTGCCACCAGTGGTACCTCAGGGGCGCTAAATCAGCCCCAGCATTTT. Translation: CATSGTSGALNQPQHF.

The CDR3 sequence is CSVGAEGQPQHF. CDR3 in DNA: TGCAGCGTGGGGGCAGAAGGCCAGCCCCAGCATTTT. The chain has TRBV29-1 and TRBJ1-5, with D perhaps TRBD1 (6 bases). Germline CDR1 reads SQVTM; CDR2 reads ANQGSEA. V lost 6 bases, J lost 7 bases, and 13 bases lay in between. CDR3 length equals 12 residues.

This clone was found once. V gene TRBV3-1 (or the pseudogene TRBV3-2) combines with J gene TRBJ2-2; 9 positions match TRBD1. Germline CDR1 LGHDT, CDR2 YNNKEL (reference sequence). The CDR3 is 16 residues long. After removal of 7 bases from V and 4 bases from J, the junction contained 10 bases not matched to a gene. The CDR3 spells CASTHQGQGSTGELFF. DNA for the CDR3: TGTGCCAGCACCCACCAGGGACAGGGCAGCACCGGGGAGCTGTTTTTT.

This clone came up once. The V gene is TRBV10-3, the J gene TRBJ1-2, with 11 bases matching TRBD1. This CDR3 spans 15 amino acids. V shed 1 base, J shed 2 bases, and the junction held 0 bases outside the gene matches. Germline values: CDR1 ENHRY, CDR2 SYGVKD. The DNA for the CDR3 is TGTGCCATCAGTGAGTGGGACAGGGGGAACTATGGCTACACCTTC. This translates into CAISEWDRGNYGYTF.

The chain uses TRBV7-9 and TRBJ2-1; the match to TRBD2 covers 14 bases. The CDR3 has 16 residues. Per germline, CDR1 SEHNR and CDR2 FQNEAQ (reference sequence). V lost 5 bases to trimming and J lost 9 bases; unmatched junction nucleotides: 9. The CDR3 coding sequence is TGTGCCAGCAGCGCCGGACTAGCGGGGGGTATGGTTGAGCAGTTCTTC. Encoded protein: CASSAGLAGGMVEQFF.

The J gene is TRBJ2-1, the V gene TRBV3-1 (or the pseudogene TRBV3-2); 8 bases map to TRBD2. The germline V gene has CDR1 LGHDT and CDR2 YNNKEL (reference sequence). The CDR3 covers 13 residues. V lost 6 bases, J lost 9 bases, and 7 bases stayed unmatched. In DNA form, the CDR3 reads TGTGCCAGCAGGGGGACTAGAAGGTCTGAGCAGTTCTTC. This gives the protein CASRGTRRSEQFF.

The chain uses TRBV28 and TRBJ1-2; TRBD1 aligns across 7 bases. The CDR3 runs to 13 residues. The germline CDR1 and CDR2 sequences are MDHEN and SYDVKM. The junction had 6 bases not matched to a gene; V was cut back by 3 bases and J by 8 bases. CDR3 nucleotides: TGTGCCAGCAGTTTTAACAGGGGACACGGCTACACCTTC. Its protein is CASSFNRGHGYTF.

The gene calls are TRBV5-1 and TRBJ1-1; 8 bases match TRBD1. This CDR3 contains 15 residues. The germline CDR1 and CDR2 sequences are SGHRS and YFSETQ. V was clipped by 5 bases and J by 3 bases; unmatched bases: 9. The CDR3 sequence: CASSFTGGWYTEAFF. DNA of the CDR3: TGCGCCAGCAGTTTTACAGGGGGTTGGTACACTGAAGCTTTCTTT.

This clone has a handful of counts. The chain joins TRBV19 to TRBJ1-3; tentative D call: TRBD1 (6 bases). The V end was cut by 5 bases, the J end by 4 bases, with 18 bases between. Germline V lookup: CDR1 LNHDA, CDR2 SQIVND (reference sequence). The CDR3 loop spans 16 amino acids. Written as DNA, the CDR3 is TGTGCCAGTAGTCCCTACCGGGGGGCGAACGGAAACACCATATATTTT. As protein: CASSPYRGANGNTIYF.

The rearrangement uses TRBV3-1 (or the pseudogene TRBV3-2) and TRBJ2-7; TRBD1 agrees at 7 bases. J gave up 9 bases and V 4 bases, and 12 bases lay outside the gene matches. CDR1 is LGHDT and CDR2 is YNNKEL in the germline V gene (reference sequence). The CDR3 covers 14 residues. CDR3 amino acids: CASSPRTGALGQYF. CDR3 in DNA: TGTGCCAGCAGCCCGAGGACAGGTGCCCTAGGGCAGTACTTC.

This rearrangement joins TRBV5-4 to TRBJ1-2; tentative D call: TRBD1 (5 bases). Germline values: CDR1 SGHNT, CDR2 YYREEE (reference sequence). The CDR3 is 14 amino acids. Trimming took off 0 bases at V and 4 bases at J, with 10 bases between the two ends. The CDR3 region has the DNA TGTGCCAGCAGCTTGGGGCAGGGCTTCTATGGCTACACCTTC. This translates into CASSLGQGFYGYTF.

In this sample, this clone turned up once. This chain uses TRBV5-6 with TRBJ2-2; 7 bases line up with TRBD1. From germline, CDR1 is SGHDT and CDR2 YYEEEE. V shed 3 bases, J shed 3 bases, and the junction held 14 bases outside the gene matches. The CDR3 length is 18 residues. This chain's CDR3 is CASSSRTGPSRDTGELFF. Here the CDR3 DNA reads TGTGCCAGCAGCTCCAGGACAGGCCCCTCGAGGGACACCGGGGAGCTGTTTTTT.

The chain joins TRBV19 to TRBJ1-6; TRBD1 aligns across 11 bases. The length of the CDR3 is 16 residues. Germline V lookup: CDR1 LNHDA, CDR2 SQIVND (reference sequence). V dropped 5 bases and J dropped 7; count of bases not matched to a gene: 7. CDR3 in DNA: TGTGCCAGTAGTTCCAGGGGACAGGGGGTAAATTCACCCCTCCACTTT. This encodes CASSSRGQGVNSPLHF.

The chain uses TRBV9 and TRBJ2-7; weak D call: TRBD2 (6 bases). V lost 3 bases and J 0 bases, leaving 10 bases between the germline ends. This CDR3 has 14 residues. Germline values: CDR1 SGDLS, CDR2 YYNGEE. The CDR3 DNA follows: TGTGCCAGCAGCGCTAGCGAGAACTCCTACGAGCAGTACTTC. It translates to CASSASENSYEQYF.

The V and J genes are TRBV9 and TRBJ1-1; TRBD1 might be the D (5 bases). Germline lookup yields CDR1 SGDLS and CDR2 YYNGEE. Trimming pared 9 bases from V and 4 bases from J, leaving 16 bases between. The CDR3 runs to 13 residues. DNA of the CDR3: TGTGCCACCTCTAAGGGGCCGGGCACTGAAGCTTTCTTT. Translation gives CATSKGPGTEAFF. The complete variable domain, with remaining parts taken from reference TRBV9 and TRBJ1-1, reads DSGVTQTPKHLITATGQRVTLRCSPRSGDLSVYWYQQSLDQGLQFLIQYYNGEERAKGNILERFSAQQFPDLHSELNLSSLELGDSALYFCATSKGPGTEAFFGQGTRLTVV.

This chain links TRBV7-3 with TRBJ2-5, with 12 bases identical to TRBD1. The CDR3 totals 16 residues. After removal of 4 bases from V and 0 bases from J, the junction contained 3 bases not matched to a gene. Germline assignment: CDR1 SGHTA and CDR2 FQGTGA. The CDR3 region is CASSSGTGGYQETQYF. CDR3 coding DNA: TGTGCCAGCAGCTCTGGGACAGGGGGCTACCAAGAGACCCAGTACTTC.

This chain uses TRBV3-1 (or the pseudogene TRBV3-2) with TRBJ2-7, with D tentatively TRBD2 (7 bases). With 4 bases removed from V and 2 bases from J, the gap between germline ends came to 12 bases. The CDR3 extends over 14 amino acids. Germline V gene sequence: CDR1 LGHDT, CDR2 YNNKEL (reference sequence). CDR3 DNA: TGTGCCAGCAGCCCCGGGGGGCTGCCCTACGAGCAGTACTTC. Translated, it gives CASSPGGLPYEQYF.

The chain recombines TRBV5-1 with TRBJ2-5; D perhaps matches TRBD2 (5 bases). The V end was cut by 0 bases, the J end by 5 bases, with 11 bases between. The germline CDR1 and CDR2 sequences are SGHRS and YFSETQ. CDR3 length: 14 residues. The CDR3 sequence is CASSLALAAETQYF. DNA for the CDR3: TGCGCCAGCAGCTTGGCCCTAGCAGCGGAGACCCAGTACTTC.

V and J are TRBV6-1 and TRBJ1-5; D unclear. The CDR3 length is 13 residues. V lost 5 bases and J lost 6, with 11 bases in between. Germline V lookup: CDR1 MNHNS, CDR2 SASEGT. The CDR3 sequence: CASSHQAPQPQHF. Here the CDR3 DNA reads TGTGCCAGCAGTCACCAAGCTCCTCAGCCCCAGCATTTT.

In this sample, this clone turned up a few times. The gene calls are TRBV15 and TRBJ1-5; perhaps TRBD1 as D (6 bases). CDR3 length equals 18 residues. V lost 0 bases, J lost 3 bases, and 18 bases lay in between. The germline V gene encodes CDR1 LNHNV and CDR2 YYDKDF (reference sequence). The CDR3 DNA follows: TGTGCCACCAGCAGAGAGGTATATAGCAGGGGCTCCAATCAGCCCCAGCATTTT. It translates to CATSREVYSRGSNQPQHF.

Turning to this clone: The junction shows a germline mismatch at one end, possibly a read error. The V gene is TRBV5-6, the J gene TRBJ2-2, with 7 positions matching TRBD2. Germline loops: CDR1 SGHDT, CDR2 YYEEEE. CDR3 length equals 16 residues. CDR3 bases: TGTGCCAGCAGTTTGGGGGGGACTCTGTACCCCGGGGAGCTGTTTTTT. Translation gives CASSLGGTLYPGELFF.

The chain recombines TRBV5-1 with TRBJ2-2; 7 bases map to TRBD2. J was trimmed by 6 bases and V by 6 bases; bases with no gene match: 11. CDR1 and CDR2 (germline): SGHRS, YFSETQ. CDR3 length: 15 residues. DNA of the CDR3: TGCGCCAGCATGTTGGTAGCGGGCCCTCCCGGGGAGCTGTTTTTT. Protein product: CASMLVAGPPGELFF.

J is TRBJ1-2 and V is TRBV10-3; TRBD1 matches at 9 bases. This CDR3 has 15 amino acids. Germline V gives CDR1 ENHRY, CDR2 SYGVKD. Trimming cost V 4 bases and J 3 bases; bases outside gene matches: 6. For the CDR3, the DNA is TGTGCCATCAGTGGCCGGGACAGGGAAGACTATGGCTACACCTTC. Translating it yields CAISGRDREDYGYTF.

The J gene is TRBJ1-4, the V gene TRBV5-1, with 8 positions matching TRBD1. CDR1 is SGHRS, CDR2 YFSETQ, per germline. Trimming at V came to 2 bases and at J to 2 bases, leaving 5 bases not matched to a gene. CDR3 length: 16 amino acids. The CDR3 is CASSFTGDRTNEKLFF. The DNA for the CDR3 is TGCGCCAGCAGCTTTACAGGGGACAGGACTAATGAAAAACTGTTTTTT.

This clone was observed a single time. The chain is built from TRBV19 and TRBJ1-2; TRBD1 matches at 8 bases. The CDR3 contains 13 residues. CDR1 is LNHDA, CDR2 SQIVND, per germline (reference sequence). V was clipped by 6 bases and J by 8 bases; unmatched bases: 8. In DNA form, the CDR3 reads TGTGCCAGTAGGTGGCGGCAGGGGGCAGGCTACACCTTC. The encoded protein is CASRWRQGAGYTF.